This passage covers 10 T cell receptor beta chains from one sample sequenced in a study of control samples from healthy donors and cancer patients (dated by TCRdb to about 2020). Library creation used the immunoSEQ multiplex PCR assay. TCRdb's version of the immuneACCESS table is confined to in-frame rearrangements and falls short of the full clone set. An unresolved V gene accounts for under half of the shortfall where checked; the remainder is of unknown origin. Counted in this sample were some 130,000 clones; approximately 90% of them appeared once. The top ten hold about 2.5% of the sample. The sequencing sample was made of blood. The receptors shown here come from a man aged 40-49 years in good health.

The chain links TRBV30 to TRBJ1-5, with D hard to call. V was trimmed by 2 bases and J by 4 bases, leaving 9 bases between them. This CDR3 has 13 amino acids. Germline CDR1 and CDR2: GTSNPN and SVGIG (reference sequence). DNA of the CDR3: TGTGCCTGGAGTTCTCGGGCAAATCAGCCCCAGCATTTT. Translating gives CAWSSRANQPQHF. Full variable domain (missing parts from reference TRBV30 and TRBJ1-5): SQTIHQWPATLVQPVGSPLSLECTVEGTSNPNLYWYRQAAGRGLQLLFYSVGIGQISSEVPQNLSASRPQDRQFILSSKKLLLSDSGFYLCAWSSRANQPQHFGDGTRLSIL.

This chain connects TRBV3-1 (or the pseudogene TRBV3-2) to TRBJ1-1, with D unresolved. The CDR3 spans 13 residues. Trimming pared 0 bases from V and 5 bases from J, leaving 7 bases between. Germline-derived CDR1 and CDR2 are LGHDT and YNNKEL (reference sequence). This chain's CDR3 is CASSQDLRTEAFF. The CDR3 region has the DNA TGTGCCAGCAGCCAAGATTTAAGGACTGAAGCTTTCTTT.

V usage is TRBV7-9 and J usage is TRBJ2-7, with TRBD1 identical over 8 bases. CDR3 length: 14 amino acids. Unmatched junction bases numbered 4, after V lost 5 bases and J lost 1 base. Germline CDR1 and CDR2: SEHNR and FQNEAQ (reference sequence). DNA for the CDR3: TGTGCCAGCAGCCCAGGGACAGGTTCCTACGAGCAGTACTTC. This translates into CASSPGTGSYEQYF.

The rearrangement uses TRBV18 and TRBJ1-6, with D possibly matching TRBD1 (5 bases). Germline V CDR1 and CDR2: KGHSH, LQKENI. The CDR3 covers 14 residues. V was trimmed by 8 bases and J by 2 bases, leaving 10 bases between them. The CDR3 nucleotides read TGTGCCAGCCCACGACAGCCCTATAATTCACCCCTCCACTTT. Protein: CASPRQPYNSPLHF. The variable domain in full, with the rest retrieved from reference TRBV18 and TRBJ1-6, is NAGVMQNPRHLVRRRGQEARLRCSPMKGHSHVYWYRQLPEEGLKFMVYLQKENIIDESGMPKERFSAEFPKEGPSILRIQQVVRGDSAAYFCASPRQPYNSPLHFGNGTRLTVT.

V is TRBV27 and J is TRBJ1-2; D gene uncertain. Germline lookup yields CDR1 MNHEY and CDR2 SMNVEV (reference sequence). CDR3 length: 13 amino acids. V was trimmed by 5 bases and J by 4 bases, leaving 11 bases between them. The CDR3 coding sequence is TGTGCCAGCAGTCCCCAGGCTGTCTATGGCTACACCTTC. Encoded protein: CASSPQAVYGYTF.

V is TRBV7-2 and J is TRBJ2-5; D is undetermined. CDR3 length: 14 amino acids. V was shortened by 5 bases and J by 1 base, with 11 bases between the two germline ends. Looked up from germline, CDR1 is SGHTA and CDR2 is FQGNSA. The CDR3 loop is CASSILASQETQYF. The CDR3 region has the DNA TGTGCCAGCAGCATCCTGGCTTCCCAAGAGACCCAGTACTTC.

CDR3 DNA sequence: TGTGCCAGCAGCCGTCCCGGGGGGGAGGGGTACGAGCAGTACTTC. Its protein is CASSRPGGEGYEQYF. The genes are TRBV3-1 (or the pseudogene TRBV3-2) and TRBJ2-7, with 8 nucleotides matching TRBD2. The CDR3 consists of 15 residues. V lost 4 bases and J lost 4; bases outside the gene matches: 9. Germline loops: CDR1 LGHDT, CDR2 YNNKEL (reference sequence).

V is TRBV28 and J is TRBJ2-4; 11 nucleotides agree with TRBD1. Germline CDR1 and CDR2: MDHEN and SYDVKM. CDR3 size: 18 residues. The junction had 10 bases not matched to a gene; V was cut back by 1 base and J by 5 bases. The CDR3 nucleotides are TGTGCCAGCAGTTTATATGCGCTGGGGGGACAGGGGGAAAACATTCAGTACTTC. This gives the protein CASSLYALGGQGENIQYF.

The CDR3 DNA sequence: TGTGCCAGCTCACCACCCGCTCAGTATAATGAAAAACTGTTTTTT. Translated: CASSPPAQYNEKLFF. The rearrangement uses TRBV18 and TRBJ1-4; D gene ambiguous. Germline CDR1 reads KGHSH; CDR2 reads LQKENI. The CDR3 loop spans 15 amino acids. V was shortened by 0 bases and J by 4 bases, with 9 bases between the two germline ends. Complete variable domain (other parts from reference TRBV18 and TRBJ1-4): NAGVMQNPRHLVRRRGQEARLRCSPMKGHSHVYWYRQLPEEGLKFMVYLQKENIIDESGMPKERFSAEFPKEGPSILRIQQVVRGDSAAYFCASSPPAQYNEKLFFGSGTQLSVL.

This chain links TRBV7-3 with TRBJ1-1; D ambiguous. The CDR3 spans 14 residues. Trimming left V 0 bases short and J 4 bases short, with 9 bases between. The V gene's germline CDR1 is SGHTA and CDR2 FQGTGA. This chain's CDR3 is CASSLTSTGTEAFF. The CDR3 DNA sequence: TGTGCCAGCAGCTTAACGAGCACGGGCACTGAAGCTTTCTTT.